This is a list of T cell receptor beta chains from one sample in a study of cytomegalovirus exposure and HLA in healthy donors. The protocol was immunoSEQ multiplex PCR, while the TCRdb copy is restricted to in-frame clones and leaves out a portion. The repertoire consists of 200,000 to 250,000 clones, with approximately 80% occurring once and the leading ten covering 2.5% to 3%. Specimen: PBMCs. The origin of the receptors is a man younger than 40 in good health and CMV-seronegative. Each CDR3 is given with its conserved first and last residue. The D gene is left open where the match is weak.

NA,TRBV28,CASSRRQPTDTQYF
NA,TRBV10-3,CAIRDQGVETQYF
TRBD1,TRBV11-2,CASSLRWRDRNTEAFF
TRBD2,TRBV14,CASSQELAGANTGELFF
NA,TRBV25-1,CASSERTPGVNEQFF
NA,TRBV11-3,CASSFNRFRSGASVLTF
NA,TRBV10-3,CAISSDGGPSYTEAFF
NA,TRBV4-3,CASSQDLFRGETQYF
NA,TRBV7-9,CASSLEQTAEKLFF
NA,TRBV6-5,CASSYSPLTEAFF
TRBD1,TRBV5-4,CASSLGQGNNSPLHF
TRBD2,TRBV2,CASSKGGPGTSMSGELFF
TRBD1,TRBV27,CASSSRQGSGYTF
NA,TRBV7-3,CASSLKAGNIQYF
NA,TRBV7-9,CASSPMAQETQYF
TRBD2,TRBV7-8,CASSLGLGSNEQFF
TRBD1,TRBV15,CATSGRTGGNQRETQYF
TRBD1,TRBV5-4,CASRGQGAGTGELFF
TRBD1,TRBV6-5,CASRGGQGQFQPQHF
NA,TRBV29-1,CSVLGQTYEQYF
NA,TRBV29-1,CSVEDRRRGVLSSYNSPLHF
TRBD1,TRBV19,CASAYRDSFEQYF
TRBD2,TRBV7-9,CASNLGSGGTDTQYF
NA,TRBV6-1,CASSEKTLATSPLHF
TRBD1,TRBV5-4,CASSPGTGLTEAFF
NA,TRBV18,CASSPSRVRNSPLHF
NA,TRBV5-4,CASSPQGIDSPLHF
NA,TRBV28,CASSLYGKGGNQPQHF
NA,TRBV19,CASSGRGKGTEAFF
NA,TRBV7-9,CASSLGQGQAYEQYF
NA,TRBV11-2,CASCRTANSYEQYF
TRBD1,TRBV2,CATRDREKQYF
NA,TRBV15,CATSPLTANTQYF
NA,TRBV18,CASSPRTGNQPQHF
NA,TRBV27,CASELTDTQYF
NA,TRBV6-1,CASSATPQETQYF
NA,TRBV19,CASSIPGSGANVLTF
NA,TRBV29-1,CSAAGPASVLTF
NA,TRBV6-5,CASSYSNRAPEAFF
TRBD1,TRBV7-9,CASSPAGTGSSNAFF
TRBD1,TRBV5-1,CASSLVTRDRGPQETQYF
NA,TRBV28,CASSLPTGRSYEQYF
TRBD2,TRBV7-2,CASSLGAGGSFYEQYF
NA,TRBV2,CASSQYEKLFF
NA,TRBV5-5,CASSLASLLNEKLFF
TRBD1,TRBV10-2,CASRQGSGGYEQYF
NA,TRBV7-8,CASVQSGDTGELFF
NA,TRBV18,CASSRLQENTEAFF
NA,TRBV4-1,CASSQDLQGYQPQHF
NA,TRBV15,CATSRHQASGANVLTF